This T cell receptor (beta chain) was sequenced in a study of T-cell memory formation after mild COVID-19. This CDR3 is built from 15 residues. The junction had 0 bases not matched to a gene; V was cut back by 0 bases and J by 1 base. The germline gives CDR1 KGHSH, CDR2 LQKENI. Constant-segment primers served in 5'RACE that generated TCR alpha and TCR beta cDNA libraries bearing sample barcodes and UMIs. TCRdb re-called the 5' RACE reads with MiXCR, one entry per CDR3 protein. The data hold about 210,000 distinct CDR3 sequences, with about 10% observed a single time. Turning to this clonotype: The antigen remains undetermined.

General study findings and limits: Memory sampled before infection contained some responding clones, suggesting cross-reactive memory joined.

Sample: PBMCs or a T cell subset sorted from them (not recorded which). This rearrangement joins TRBV18 to TRBJ2-7; 10 nucleotides match TRBD2. This TCR was recovered from a man between 18 and 29 years old who had mild COVID-19 (a few samples of this study predate the infection). Cell type and time point are not known. In DNA, the CDR3 is TGTGCCAGCTCACCACCGGGACTAGCGTCCTACGAGCAGTACTTC. Translation: CASSPPGLASYEQYF.